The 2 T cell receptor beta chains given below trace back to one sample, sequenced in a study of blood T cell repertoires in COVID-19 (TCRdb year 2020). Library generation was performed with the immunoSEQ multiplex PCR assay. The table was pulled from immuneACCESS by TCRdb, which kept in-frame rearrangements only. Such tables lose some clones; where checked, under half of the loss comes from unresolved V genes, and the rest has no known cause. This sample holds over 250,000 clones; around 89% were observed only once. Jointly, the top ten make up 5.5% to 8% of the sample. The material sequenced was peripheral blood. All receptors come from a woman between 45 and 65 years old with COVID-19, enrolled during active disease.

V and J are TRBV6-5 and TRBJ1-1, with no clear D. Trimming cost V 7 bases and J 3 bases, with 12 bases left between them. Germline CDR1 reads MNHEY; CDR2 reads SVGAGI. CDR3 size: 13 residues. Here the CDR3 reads CASKLGVYTEAFF. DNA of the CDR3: TGTGCCAGCAAGCTTGGTGTGTACACTGAAGCTTTCTTT.

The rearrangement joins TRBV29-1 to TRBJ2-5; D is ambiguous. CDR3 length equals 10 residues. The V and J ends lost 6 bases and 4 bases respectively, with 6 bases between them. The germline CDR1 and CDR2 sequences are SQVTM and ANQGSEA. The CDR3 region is CSVLLETQYF. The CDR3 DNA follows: TGCAGCGTGCTACTAGAGACCCAGTACTTC.